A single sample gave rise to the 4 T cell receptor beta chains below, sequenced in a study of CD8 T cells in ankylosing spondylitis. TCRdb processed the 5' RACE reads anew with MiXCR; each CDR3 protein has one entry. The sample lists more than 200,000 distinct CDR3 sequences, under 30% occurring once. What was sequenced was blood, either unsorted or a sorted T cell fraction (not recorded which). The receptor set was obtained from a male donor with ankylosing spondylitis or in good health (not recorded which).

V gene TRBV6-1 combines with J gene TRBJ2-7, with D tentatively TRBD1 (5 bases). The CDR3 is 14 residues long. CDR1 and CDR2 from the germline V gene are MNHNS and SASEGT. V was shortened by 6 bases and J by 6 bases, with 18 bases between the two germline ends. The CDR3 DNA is TGTGCCAGCAGCGAGCACAATTGGGGCGCCGAGCAGTACTTC. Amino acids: CASSEHNWGAEQYF.

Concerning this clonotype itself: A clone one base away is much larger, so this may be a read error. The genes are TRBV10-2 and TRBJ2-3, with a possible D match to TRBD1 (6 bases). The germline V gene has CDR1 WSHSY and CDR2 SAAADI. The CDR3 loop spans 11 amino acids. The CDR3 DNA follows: TGCGCCAGCAGTTCCGGGACAACGCATTATTTT. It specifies CASSSGTTHYF.

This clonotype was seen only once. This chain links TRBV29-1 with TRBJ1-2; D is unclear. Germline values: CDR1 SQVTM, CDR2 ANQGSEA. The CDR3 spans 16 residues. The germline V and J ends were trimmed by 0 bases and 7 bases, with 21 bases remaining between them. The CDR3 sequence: CSVEDFLRGLPFGYTF. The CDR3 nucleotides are TGCAGCGTTGAAGATTTCCTCCGGGGTCTCCCTTTTGGCTACACCTTC. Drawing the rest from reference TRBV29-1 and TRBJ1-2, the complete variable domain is SAVISQKPSRDICQRGTSLTIQCQVDSQVTMMFWYRQQPGQSLTLIATANQGSEATYESGFVIDKFPISRPNLTFSTLTVSNMSPEDSSIYLCSVEDFLRGLPFGYTFGSGTRLTVV.

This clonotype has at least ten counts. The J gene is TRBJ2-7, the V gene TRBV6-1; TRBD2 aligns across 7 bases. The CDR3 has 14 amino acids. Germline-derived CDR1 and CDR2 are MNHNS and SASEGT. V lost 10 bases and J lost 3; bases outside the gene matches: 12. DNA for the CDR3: TGTGCCACCCGGACGGCGGGGGACCGCTACGAGCAGTACTTC. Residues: CATRTAGDRYEQYF.